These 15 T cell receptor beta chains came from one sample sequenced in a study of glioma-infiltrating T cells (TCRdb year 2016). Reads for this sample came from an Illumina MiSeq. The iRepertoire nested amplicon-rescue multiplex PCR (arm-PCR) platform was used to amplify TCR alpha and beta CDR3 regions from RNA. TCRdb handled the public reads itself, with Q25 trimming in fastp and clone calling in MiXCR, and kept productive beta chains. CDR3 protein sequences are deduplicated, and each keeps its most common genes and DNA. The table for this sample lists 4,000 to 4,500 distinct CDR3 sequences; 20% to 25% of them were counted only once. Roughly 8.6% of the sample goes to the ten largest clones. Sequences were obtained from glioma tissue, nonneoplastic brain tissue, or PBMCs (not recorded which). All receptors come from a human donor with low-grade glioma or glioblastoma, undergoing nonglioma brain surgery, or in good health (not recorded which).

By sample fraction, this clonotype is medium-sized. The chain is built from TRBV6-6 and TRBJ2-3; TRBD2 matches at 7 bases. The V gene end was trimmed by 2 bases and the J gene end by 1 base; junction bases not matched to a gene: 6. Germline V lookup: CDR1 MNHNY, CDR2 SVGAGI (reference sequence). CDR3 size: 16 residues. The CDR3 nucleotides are TGTGCCAGCAGTTACCCGGTCAGCGGGGGCACAGATACGCAGTATTTT. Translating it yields CASSYPVSGGTDTQYF.

The CDR3 DNA sequence: TGCAGCGTGACGAACCTGCATATTAGCACAGATACGCAGTATTTT. This sequence encodes CSVTNLHISTDTQYF. The chain couples TRBV29-1 to TRBJ2-3; D ambiguous. Trimming left V 6 bases short and J 0 bases short, with 16 bases between. The germline CDR1 and CDR2 sequences are SQVTM and ANQGSEA. The CDR3 contains 15 residues.

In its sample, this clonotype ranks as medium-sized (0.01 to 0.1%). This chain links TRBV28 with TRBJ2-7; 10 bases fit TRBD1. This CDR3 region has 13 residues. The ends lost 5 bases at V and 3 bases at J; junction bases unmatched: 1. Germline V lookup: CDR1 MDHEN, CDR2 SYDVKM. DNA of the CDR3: TGTGCCAGCAGTCGGGACAGGGGCTACGAGCAGTACTTC. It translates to CASSRDRGYEQYF. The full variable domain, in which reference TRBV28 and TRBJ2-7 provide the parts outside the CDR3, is DVKVTQSSRYLVKRTGEKVFLECVQDMDHENMFWYRQDPGLGLRLIYFSYDVKMKEKGDIPEGYSVSREKKERFSLILESASTNQTSMYLCASSRDRGYEQYFGPGTRLTVT.

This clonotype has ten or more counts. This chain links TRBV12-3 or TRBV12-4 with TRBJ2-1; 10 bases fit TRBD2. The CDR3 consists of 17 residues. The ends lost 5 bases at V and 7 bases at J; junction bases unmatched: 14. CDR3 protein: CASSPLFSGGPLNEQFF. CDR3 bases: TGTGCCAGCAGTCCACTGTTTAGCGGGGGGCCCTTGAATGAGCAGTTCTTC.

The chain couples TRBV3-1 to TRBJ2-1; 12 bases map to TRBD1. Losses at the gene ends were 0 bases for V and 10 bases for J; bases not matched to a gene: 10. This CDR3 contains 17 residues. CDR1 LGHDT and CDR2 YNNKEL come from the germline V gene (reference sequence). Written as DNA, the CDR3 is TGTGCCAGCAGCCAAGATGGTCTGGGACAGGGGGCCCACGAGCAGTTCTTC. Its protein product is CASSQDGLGQGAHEQFF.

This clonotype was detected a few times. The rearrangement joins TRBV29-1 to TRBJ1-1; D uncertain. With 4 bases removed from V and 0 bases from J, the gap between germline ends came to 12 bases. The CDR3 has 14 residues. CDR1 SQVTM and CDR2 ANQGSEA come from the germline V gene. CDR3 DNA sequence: TGCAGCGTTGGGTCACCTCAAATGAACACTGAAGCTTTCTTT. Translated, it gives CSVGSPQMNTEAFF. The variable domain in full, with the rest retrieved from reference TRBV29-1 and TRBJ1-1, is SAVISQKPSRDICQRGTSLTIQCQVDSQVTMMFWYRQQPGQSLTLIATANQGSEATYESGFVIDKFPISRPNLTFSTLTVSNMSPEDSSIYLCSVGSPQMNTEAFFGQGTRLTVV.

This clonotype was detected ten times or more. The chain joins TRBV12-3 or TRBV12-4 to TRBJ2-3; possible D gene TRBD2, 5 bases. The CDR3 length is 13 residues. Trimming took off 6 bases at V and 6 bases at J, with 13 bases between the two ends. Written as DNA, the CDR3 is TGTGCCAGCAGCTCCATCTCGGGGGATACGCAGTATTTT. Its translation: CASSSISGDTQYF.

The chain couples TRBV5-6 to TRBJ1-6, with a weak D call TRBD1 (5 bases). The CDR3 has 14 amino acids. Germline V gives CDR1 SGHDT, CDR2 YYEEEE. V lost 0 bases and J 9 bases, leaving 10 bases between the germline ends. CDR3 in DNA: TGTGCCAGCAGCTTGGGCGGGGGACGTTCACCCCTCCACTTT. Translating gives CASSLGGGRSPLHF. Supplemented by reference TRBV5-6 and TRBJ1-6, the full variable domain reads DAGVTQSPTHLIKTRGQQVTLRCSPKSGHDTVSWYQQALGQGPQFIFQYYEEEERQRGNFPDRFSGHQFPNYSSELNVNALLLGDSALYLCASSLGGGRSPLHFGNGTRLTVT.

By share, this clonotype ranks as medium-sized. CDR3 in DNA: TGTGCCAGCAGTTTAACGGGAGGGACGCCGTTCTTC. This encodes CASSLTGGTPFF. V is TRBV27 and J is TRBJ2-1; 8 nucleotides agree with TRBD2. The ends lost 2 bases at V and 15 bases at J; junction bases unmatched: 6. Germline V gene sequence: CDR1 MNHEY, CDR2 SMNVEV (reference sequence). The CDR3 contains 12 residues.

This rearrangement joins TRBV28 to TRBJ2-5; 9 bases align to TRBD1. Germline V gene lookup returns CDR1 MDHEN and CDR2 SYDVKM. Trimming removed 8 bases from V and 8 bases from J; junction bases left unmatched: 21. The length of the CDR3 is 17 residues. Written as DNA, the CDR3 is TGTGCCAGCGGCTATCCAGGGGGACAGGGAGGGGGAGAAACCCAGTACTTC. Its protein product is CASGYPGGQGGGETQYF.

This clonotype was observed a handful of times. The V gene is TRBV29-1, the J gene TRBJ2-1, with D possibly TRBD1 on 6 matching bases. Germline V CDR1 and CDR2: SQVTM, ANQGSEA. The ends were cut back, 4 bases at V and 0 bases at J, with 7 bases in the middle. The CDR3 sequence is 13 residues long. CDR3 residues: CSVGTDSYNEQFF. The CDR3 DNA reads TGCAGCGTTGGGACAGACTCCTACAATGAGCAGTTCTTC.

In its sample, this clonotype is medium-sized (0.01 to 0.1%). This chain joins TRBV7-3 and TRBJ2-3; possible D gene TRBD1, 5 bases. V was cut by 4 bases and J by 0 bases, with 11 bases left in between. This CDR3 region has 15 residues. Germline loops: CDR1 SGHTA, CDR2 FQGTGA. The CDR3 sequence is CASSSSGYSTDTQYF. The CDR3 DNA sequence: TGTGCCAGCAGCTCATCAGGGTACAGCACAGATACGCAGTATTTT. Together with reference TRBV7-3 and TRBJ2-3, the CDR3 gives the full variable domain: GAGVSQTPSNKVTEKGKYVELRCDPISGHTALYWYRQSLGQGPEFLIYFQGTGAADDSGLPNDRFFAVRPEGSVSTLKIQRTERGDSAVYLCASSSSGYSTDTQYFGPGTRLTVL.

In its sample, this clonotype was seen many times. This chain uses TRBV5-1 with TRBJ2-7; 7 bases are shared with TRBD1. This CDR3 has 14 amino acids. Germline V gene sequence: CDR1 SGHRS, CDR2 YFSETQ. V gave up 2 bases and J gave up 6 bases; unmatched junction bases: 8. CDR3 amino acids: CASSLGQDRGEQYF. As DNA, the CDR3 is TGCGCCAGCAGCTTAGGACAGGACCGGGGCGAGCAGTACTTC.

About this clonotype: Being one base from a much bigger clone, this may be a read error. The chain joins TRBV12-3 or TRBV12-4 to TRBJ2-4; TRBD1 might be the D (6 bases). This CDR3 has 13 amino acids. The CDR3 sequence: CASSSYRETIRYF. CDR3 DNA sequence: TGTGCCAGCAGTTCTTACAGGGAGACCATTCGGTACTTC.

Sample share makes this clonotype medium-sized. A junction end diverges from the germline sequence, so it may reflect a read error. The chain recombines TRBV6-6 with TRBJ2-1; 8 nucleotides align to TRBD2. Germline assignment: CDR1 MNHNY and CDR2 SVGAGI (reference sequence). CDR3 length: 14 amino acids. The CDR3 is CASSYTGGAGATVF. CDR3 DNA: TGTGCCAGCAGTTACACGGGGGGGGCGGGGGCGACGGTCTTC.